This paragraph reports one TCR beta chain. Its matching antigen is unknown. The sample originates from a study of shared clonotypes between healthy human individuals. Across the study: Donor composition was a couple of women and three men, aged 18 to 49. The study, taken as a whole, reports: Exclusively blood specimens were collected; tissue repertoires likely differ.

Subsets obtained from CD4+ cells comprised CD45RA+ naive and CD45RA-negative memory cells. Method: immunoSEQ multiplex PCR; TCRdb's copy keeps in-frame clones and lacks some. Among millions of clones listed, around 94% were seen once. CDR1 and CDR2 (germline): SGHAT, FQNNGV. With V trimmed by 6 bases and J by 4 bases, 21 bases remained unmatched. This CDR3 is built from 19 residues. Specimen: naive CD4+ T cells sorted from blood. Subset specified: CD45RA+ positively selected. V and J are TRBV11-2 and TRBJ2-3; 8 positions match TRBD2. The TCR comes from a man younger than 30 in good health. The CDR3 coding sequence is TGTGCCAGCAGTCTAAAGGGGGTTAGGAGCGGGAGAGGCGCAGATACGCAGTATTTT. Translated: CASSLKGVRSGRGADTQYF.